The 7 T cell receptor beta chains given below trace back to one sample, sequenced in a study of glioma-infiltrating T cells (dated by TCRdb to the mid-2010s). TCRdb lists the instrument as Illumina MiSeq. The iRepertoire nested amplicon-rescue multiplex PCR (arm-PCR) platform was used to amplify TCR alpha and beta CDR3 regions from RNA. Using fastp at Q25 and MiXCR, TCRdb reprocessed the public reads and kept productive beta chains. Every distinct CDR3 protein forms one entry, paired with its most common genes and DNA. This sample is represented by approximately 140,000 distinct CDR3 sequences; under 30% of them were singletons. The top ten clones comprise over 25% of the sample. Source material: glioma tissue, nonneoplastic brain tissue, or PBMCs (not recorded which). The receptors derive from a human donor with low-grade glioma or glioblastoma, undergoing nonglioma brain surgery, or in good health (not recorded which).

The chain uses TRBV2 and TRBJ2-1; unclear D gene. The CDR3 is 13 amino acids. Trimming pared 9 bases from V and 7 bases from J, leaving 16 bases between. The V gene's germline CDR1 is SNHLY and CDR2 FYNNEI. This chain's CDR3 is CASSYGPQNEQFF. Here the CDR3 DNA reads TGTGCCAGTTCGTACGGACCTCAGAATGAGCAGTTCTTC. Based on the CDR3 plus reference TRBV2 and TRBJ2-1, the full variable domain is EPEVTQTPSHQVTQMGQEVILRCVPISNHLYFYWYRQILGQKVEFLVSFYNNEISEKSEIFDDQFSVERPDGSNFTLKIRSTKLEDSAMYFCASSYGPQNEQFFGPGTRLTVL.

There are many counts of this clonotype. The chain employs TRBV6-1 and TRBJ1-2; D is unresolved. The length of the CDR3 is 12 residues. The V and J ends lost 3 bases and 8 bases respectively, with 10 bases between them. The germline gives CDR1 MNHNS, CDR2 SASEGT. The CDR3 protein is CASSDGSGGYTF. CDR3 sequence (DNA): TGTGCCAGCAGTGACGGCAGTGGGGGCTACACCTTC.

This clonotype has ten or more counts. V gene TRBV6-1 combines with J gene TRBJ2-1; the D gene is possibly TRBD1 (7 bases). Trimming cost V 6 bases and J 3 bases, with 15 bases left between them. The CDR3 loop spans 15 amino acids. In germline, CDR1 is MNHNS, CDR2 SASEGT. The CDR3 loop is CASRHRGTVYNEQFF. In DNA form, the CDR3 reads TGTGCCAGCAGACACCGCGGGACAGTCTACAATGAGCAGTTCTTC.

The chain couples TRBV6-1 to TRBJ1-2, with 8 bases identical to TRBD1. J lost 7 bases, V lost 5 bases, and 12 bases had no gene match. The CDR3 has 15 amino acids. Germline values: CDR1 MNHNS, CDR2 SASEGT. In DNA form, the CDR3 reads TGTGCCAGCAGTTATCCGGACAGGGACAACGGTGGCTACACCTTC. Encoded protein: CASSYPDRDNGGYTF.

To note about this clonotype: A much larger clone lies a single base off, so this may be a read error. This rearrangement joins TRBV28 to TRBJ2-4, with TRBD2 as a possible D gene (5 bases). Per germline, CDR1 MDHEN and CDR2 SYDVKM. The CDR3 has 14 residues. As DNA, the CDR3 is TGTGCCAGCAGTTCTGGACTGTACAAAAACATTAAGTACTTC. Translating gives CASSSGLYKNIKYF. The whole variable domain, remainder taken from reference TRBV28 and TRBJ2-4, is DVKVTQSSRYLVKRTGEKVFLECVQDMDHENMFWYRQDPGLGLRLIYFSYDVKMKEKGDIPEGYSVSREKKERFSLILESASTNQTSMYLCASSSGLYKNIKYFGAGTRLSVL.

This clonotype was counted many times. The chain combines TRBV18 with TRBJ1-5, with 8 bases fitting TRBD1. This CDR3 has 15 amino acids. Germline V CDR1 and CDR2: KGHSH, LQKENI. V shed 5 bases, J shed 2 bases, and the junction held 5 bases outside the gene matches. The CDR3 coding sequence is TGTGCCAGCTCAAACGGACAGGGAGGCAATCAGCCCCAGCATTTT. Translation gives CASSNGQGGNQPQHF.

Only a few counts were recorded for this clonotype. This chain uses TRBV7-2 with TRBJ2-3; 8 bases fit TRBD2. V lost 1 base and J lost 6; bases outside the gene matches: 9. The CDR3 is 16 amino acids. The V gene's germline CDR1 is SGHTA and CDR2 FQGNSA. DNA of the CDR3: TGTGCCAGCAGCTTAGTGGGCGGGGGGAATCTGGATACGCAGTATTTT. This translates into CASSLVGGGNLDTQYF. Based on the CDR3 plus reference TRBV7-2 and TRBJ2-3, the full variable domain is GAGVSQSPSNKVTEKGKDVELRCDPISGHTALYWYRQSLGQGLEFLIYFQGNSAPDKSGLPSDRFSAERTGGSVSTLTIQRTQQEDSAVYLCASSLVGGGNLDTQYFGPGTRLTVL.